One and the same sample provided the 21 T cell receptor beta chains below, sequenced in a study of T cell changes during pregnancy in multiple sclerosis. The method was immunoSEQ multiplex PCR; TCRdb's version includes in-frame clones alone and lacks a portion of them. The sample lists about 40,000 clones, approximately 90% occurring once. The sequences come from peripheral blood, collected before pregnancy. These receptors originate from a female donor with multiple sclerosis, enrolled in a pregnancy study.

The chain recombines TRBV27 with TRBJ2-7, with D possibly TRBD1 on 6 matching bases. The CDR3 is 14 amino acids. Germline V gene data show CDR1 as MNHEY and CDR2 as SMNVEV (reference sequence). Trimming stripped 2 bases from V and 2 bases from J, with 10 bases between. CDR3 coding DNA: TGTGCCAGCAGTTTAGAGGCAGGGGCCTACGAGCAGTACTTC. Amino acids: CASSLEAGAYEQYF.

The chain is built from TRBV10-1 and TRBJ2-3; TRBD2 matches at 10 bases. V lost 2 bases to trimming and J lost 3 bases; unmatched junction nucleotides: 5. Per the germline V gene, CDR1 is WNHNN and CDR2 is SYGVQD (reference sequence). The CDR3 length is 16 residues. In DNA, the CDR3 is TGCGCCAGCAGTGAGCCTAGCGGGAGTTTGACAGATACGCAGTATTTT. It is translated as CASSEPSGSLTDTQYF.

The chain is built from TRBV9 and TRBJ2-7; possibly TRBD2 for D (6 bases). CDR1 and CDR2 from the germline V gene are SGDLS and YYNGEE. CDR3 length equals 14 residues. V gave up 4 bases and J gave up 1 base, with 12 bases separating them. The CDR3 here is CASSTGDVSYEQYF. The DNA for the CDR3 is TGTGCCAGCAGCACGGGGGACGTTTCCTACGAGCAGTACTTC.

The chain joins TRBV7-3 to TRBJ1-1, with D maybe TRBD1 (5 bases). The CDR3 has 17 residues. Germline assignment: CDR1 SGHTA and CDR2 FQGTGA. V was clipped by 5 bases and J by 0 bases, with 19 bases between them. CDR3 amino acids: CASSPQPIGAMNTEAFF. CDR3 sequence (DNA): TGTGCCAGCAGCCCACAACCGATTGGGGCGATGAACACTGAAGCTTTCTTT.

V usage is TRBV2 and J usage is TRBJ2-7, with 9 bases aligning to TRBD1. Germline loops: CDR1 SNHLY, CDR2 FYNNEI. Trimming cost V 3 bases and J 4 bases; bases outside gene matches: 1. The CDR3 has 13 residues. The CDR3 spells CASSDGQGYEQYF. DNA for the CDR3: TGTGCCAGCAGTGACGGACAGGGGTACGAGCAGTACTTC.

V and J are TRBV6-1 and TRBJ2-7; 8 bases are shared with TRBD1. The length of the CDR3 is 14 residues. Looked up from germline, CDR1 is MNHNS and CDR2 is SASEGT. The ends lost 4 bases at V and 6 bases at J; junction bases unmatched: 8. The CDR3 DNA sequence: TGTGCCAGCAGTGTGACAGGGGCTGTCCTCGAGCAGTACTTC. It yields the protein CASSVTGAVLEQYF.

This clone was seen a few times. The V call is TRBV11-1, the J call TRBJ2-1, with unresolved D. Germline CDR1 reads SGHAT; CDR2 reads FQDESV (reference sequence). With 8 bases removed from V and 2 bases from J, the gap between germline ends came to 13 bases. The CDR3 sequence is 14 residues long. For the CDR3, the DNA is TGTGCCAGCTCCTTCCAGCGAACCTACAATGAGCAGTTCTTC. Its protein product is CASSFQRTYNEQFF. The variable domain in full, completed from reference TRBV11-1 and TRBJ2-1, reads EAEVAQSPRYKITEKSQAVAFWCDPISGHATLYWYRQILGQGPELLVQFQDESVVDDSQLPKDRFSAERLKGVDSTLKIQPAELGDSAMYLCASSFQRTYNEQFFGPGTRLTVL.

The chain couples TRBV27 to TRBJ1-2, with 9 bases lining up with TRBD1. With 5 bases clipped from V and 8 bases from J, the junction kept 3 bases outside the gene matches. The germline gives CDR1 MNHEY, CDR2 SMNVEV (reference sequence). The CDR3 is made up of 12 amino acids. The CDR3 sequence: CASSTGGKGYTF. The CDR3 DNA sequence: TGTGCCAGCAGTACAGGGGGCAAGGGCTACACCTTC.

The gene calls are TRBV7-9 and TRBJ2-3, with D perhaps TRBD2 (6 bases). The germline V gene has CDR1 SEHNR and CDR2 FQNEAQ (reference sequence). Trimming left V 5 bases short and J 0 bases short, with 12 bases between. The length of the CDR3 is 15 residues. The CDR3 loop reads CASSVSGTSTDTQYF. The CDR3 nucleotides read TGTGCCAGCAGCGTTAGCGGTACTAGCACAGATACGCAGTATTTT. Full variable domain (outside the CDR3, taken from reference TRBV7-9 and TRBJ2-3): DTGVSQNPRHKITKRGQNVTFRCDPISEHNRLYWYRQTLGQGPEFLTYFQNEAQLEKSRLLSDRFSAERPKGSFSTLEIQRTEQGDSAMYLCASSVSGTSTDTQYFGPGTRLTVL.

The rearrangement joins TRBV10-3 to TRBJ2-5; D is perhaps TRBD1 (5 bases). Germline assignment: CDR1 ENHRY and CDR2 SYGVKD. V lost 5 bases and J lost 2, with 15 bases in between. The CDR3 loop spans 15 amino acids. CDR3 sequence: CAISPRPGRQETQYF. Written as DNA, the CDR3 is TGTGCCATCAGTCCCAGACCAGGGCGACAAGAGACCCAGTACTTC.

The CDR3 DNA is TGTGCCAGCAGCCGTCGGGAAGGTAGTGTGACCGGGGAGCTGTTTTTT. Encoded protein: CASSRREGSVTGELFF. The chain recombines TRBV7-2 with TRBJ2-2; TRBD2 might be the D (5 bases). V was shortened by 5 bases and J by 5 bases, with 18 bases between the two germline ends. Germline-derived CDR1 and CDR2 are SGHTA and FQGNSA. This CDR3 contains 16 residues.

This sequence joins TRBV19 and TRBJ2-1; tentatively, D is TRBD2 (5 bases). The CDR3 is 15 residues long. Between the trimmed V and J ends, which lost 3 bases and 0 bases, there was a span of 9 bases. The V gene's germline CDR1 is LNHDA and CDR2 SQIVND (reference sequence). DNA of the CDR3: TGTGCCAGTAGTATGGAACGGGGCTCCTACAATGAGCAGTTCTTC. This sequence encodes CASSMERGSYNEQFF.

The rearrangement uses TRBV6-5 and TRBJ1-2; D unresolved. The CDR3 consists of 14 residues. With 0 bases removed from V and 8 bases from J, the gap between germline ends came to 13 bases. Germline V gene sequence: CDR1 MNHEY, CDR2 SVGAGI. CDR3 sequence (DNA): TGTGCCAGCAGTTACTCAACAAAACGACTAGGCTACACCTTC. As protein: CASSYSTKRLGYTF.

V and J are TRBV11-2 and TRBJ1-1; 7 nucleotides line up with TRBD1. J gave up 5 bases and V 2 bases, and 8 bases lay outside the gene matches. This CDR3 comprises 15 residues. The germline CDR1 and CDR2 sequences are SGHAT and FQNNGV. CDR3 residues: CASSLTYRGGTEAFF. DNA for the CDR3: TGTGCCAGCAGCTTAACCTACAGGGGCGGGACTGAAGCTTTCTTT.

The V gene is TRBV5-1, the J gene TRBJ1-1; 8 bases fit TRBD1. The V gene's germline CDR1 is SGHRS and CDR2 YFSETQ. The J segment lost 4 bases and the V segment lost 4 bases, leaving 9 bases of the junction unmatched. The CDR3 length is 15 residues. CDR3 coding DNA: TGCGCCAGCAGCGGACGAACAGGGGGAGGCACTGAAGCTTTCTTT. This translates into CASSGRTGGGTEAFF.

The chain has TRBV9 and TRBJ2-3; perhaps TRBD2 as D (6 bases). CDR3 length equals 15 residues. Germline-derived CDR1 and CDR2 are SGDLS and YYNGEE. Trimming left V 2 bases short and J 1 base short, with 11 bases between. CDR3 amino acids: CASSVSGERTDTQYF. In DNA, the CDR3 is TGTGCCAGCAGCGTTTCGGGGGAACGCACAGATACGCAGTATTTT.

The chain uses TRBV21-1 and TRBJ1-2. TRBV21-1 represents a pseudogene. CDR3 length: 15 amino acids. CDR3 sequence (DNA): TGTGCCAGCAGCCCTAAGCGGGGGCGTAACTATGGCTACACCTTC. Protein product: CASSPKRGRNYGYTF.

The table lists this clone with a few counts. The chain recombines TRBV6-4 with TRBJ1-1; TRBD1 matches 7 bases. V shed 2 bases and J 1 base; nucleotides not matched to a gene: 1. The germline V gene encodes CDR1 MRHNA and CDR2 SNTAGT. The CDR3 consists of 14 residues. Here the CDR3 DNA reads TGTGCCAGCAGTGACGGGACAGAGAACACTGAAGCTTTCTTT. Translating gives CASSDGTENTEAFF.

This sequence joins TRBV6-4 and TRBJ2-7; TRBD1 matches 7 bases. From germline, CDR1 is MRHNA and CDR2 SNTAGT. The V gene end was trimmed by 5 bases and the J gene end by 0 bases; junction bases not matched to a gene: 13. This CDR3 region has 17 residues. CDR3 bases: TGTGCCAGCAGTCCCCGGTTCGACAGGGCCGCCTCCTACGAGCAGTACTTC. It yields the protein CASSPRFDRAASYEQYF.

The genes are TRBV28 and TRBJ2-3, with TRBD2 matching over 13 bases. The CDR3 loop spans 17 amino acids. Per the germline V gene, CDR1 is MDHEN and CDR2 is SYDVKM. The ends lost 4 bases at V and 3 bases at J; junction bases unmatched: 7. The CDR3 loop is CASSSPGTSGMTDTQYF. Here the CDR3 DNA reads TGTGCCAGCAGTTCCCCCGGGACTAGCGGGATGACAGATACGCAGTATTTT.

The chain employs TRBV5-1 and TRBJ2-6; tentatively, D is TRBD2 (5 bases). Trimming stripped 0 bases from V and 2 bases from J, with 12 bases between. The CDR3 spans 17 residues. From germline, CDR1 is SGHRS and CDR2 YFSETQ. The CDR3: CASSLGGFGTGANVLTF. The CDR3 DNA follows: TGCGCCAGCAGCTTGGGAGGGTTCGGGACTGGGGCCAACGTCCTGACTTTC. Looking up the rest from reference TRBV5-1 and TRBJ2-6 gives the full variable domain: KAGVTQTPRYLIKTRGQQVTLSCSPISGHRSVSWYQQTPGQGLQFLFEYFSETQRNKGNFPGRFSGRQFSNSRSEMNVSTLELGDSALYLCASSLGGFGTGANVLTFGAGSRLTVL.